This TCR beta chain was identified in a study of CD8+CD57+ T cells in acquired aplastic anemia. Study information: Researchers reported that healthy donors averaged roughly 11 million reads for CD4+ cells.

TCR beta VDJ and CDR3 profiles were obtained from a genomic DNA template. TCRdb reprocessed the reads via MiXCR and lists one record per CDR3 protein. The data contain about 180,000 distinct CDR3 sequences, approximately 46% of them singletons. There are many counts of this clonotype. J was trimmed by 3 bases and V by 8 bases; bases with no gene match: 6. Germline values: CDR1 SQVTM, CDR2 ANQGSEA. The CDR3 totals 12 residues. The J gene is TRBJ1-2, the V gene TRBV29-1; 7 bases align to TRBD1. This clonotype was obtained from a human donor in good health. The specimen sequenced was sorted CD4+, CD8+, or CD8+CD57+ T cells (not recorded which) from PBMCs. In nucleotides, the CDR3 is TGCAGCTTGACAGGGAACGACTATGGCTACACCTTC. It yields the protein CSLTGNDYGYTF.